These 3 T cell receptor beta chains came from one sample sequenced in a study of CD8 T cells in Susac syndrome. Random hexamers were used to reverse transcribe about 0.5 to 1 ug of RNA. One entry per CDR3 protein, called by TCRdb with MiXCR from the immunoSEQ multiplex PCR reads. The sample contains about 190,000 distinct CDR3 sequences, approximately 95% of which appear only once. The sequencing sample was made of CD8+ T cells from PBMCs. The receptors derive from a human donor with Susac syndrome.

This rearrangement joins TRBV9 to TRBJ2-7; weak D call: TRBD2 (5 bases). Between the trimmed V and J ends, which lost 4 bases and 0 bases, there was a span of 8 bases. This CDR3 is built from 13 residues. CDR1 is SGDLS, CDR2 YYNGEE, per germline. CDR3 region: CASSSGSSYEQYF. CDR3 bases: TGTGCCAGCAGCTCGGGATCCTCCTACGAGCAGTACTTC.

CDR3 nucleotides: TGTGCCAGCAGTTGGGGAAAGGGGCGCAATCAGCCCCAGCATTTT. Translation: CASSWGKGRNQPQHF. The V call is TRBV28, the J call TRBJ1-5, with D tentatively TRBD1 (5 bases). Germline CDR1 MDHEN, CDR2 SYDVKM. This CDR3 contains 15 residues. V lost 4 bases and J 2 bases, leaving 12 bases between the germline ends.

This clonotype was seen once. The chain is built from TRBV5-6 and TRBJ2-1; TRBD2 might be the D (6 bases). CDR1 and CDR2 from the germline V gene are SGHDT and YYEEEE. Trimming pared 9 bases from V and 6 bases from J, leaving 16 bases between. The CDR3 is 13 residues long. CDR3 in DNA: TGTGCCACCAACGGGGGAGCAGCCAATGAGCAGTTCTTC. Its translation: CATNGGAANEQFF.